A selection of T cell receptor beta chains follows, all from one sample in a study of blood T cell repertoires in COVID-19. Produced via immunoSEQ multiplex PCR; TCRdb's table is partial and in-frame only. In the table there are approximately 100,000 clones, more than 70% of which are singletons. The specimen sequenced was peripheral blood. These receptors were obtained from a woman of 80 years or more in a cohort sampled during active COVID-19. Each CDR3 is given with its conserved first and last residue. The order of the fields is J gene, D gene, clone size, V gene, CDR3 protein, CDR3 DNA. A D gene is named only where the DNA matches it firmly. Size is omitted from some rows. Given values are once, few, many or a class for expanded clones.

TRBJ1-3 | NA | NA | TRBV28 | CASGPLRNTIYF | TGTGCCAGCGGTCCCCTAAGAAACACCATATATTTT
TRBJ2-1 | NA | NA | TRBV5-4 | CASSSVSSYNEQFF | TGTGCCAGCTCGAGCGTTAGCTCCTACAATGAGCAGTTCTTC
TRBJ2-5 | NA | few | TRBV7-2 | CASSLRGGTTQETQYF | TGTGCCAGCAGCTTAAGGGGGGGCACCACCCAAGAGACCCAGTACTTC
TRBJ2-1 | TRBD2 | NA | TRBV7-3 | CASSLGAGLYNEQFF | TGTGCCAGCAGCTTAGGCGCGGGACTATACAATGAGCAGTTCTTC
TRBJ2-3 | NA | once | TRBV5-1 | CASSDAPGGVSTDTQYF | TGCGCCAGCAGCGACGCCCCCGGGGGTGTTAGCACAGATACGCAGTATTTT
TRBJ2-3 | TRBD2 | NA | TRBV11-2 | CASSLVLAGVGTDTQYF | TGTGCCAGCAGCTTAGTCCTAGCGGGAGTAGGCACAGATACGCAGTATTTT
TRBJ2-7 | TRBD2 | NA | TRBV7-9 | CASSPPSGGVGKGEQYF | TGTGCCAGCAGCCCACCCTCGGGAGGGGTCGGTAAGGGCGAGCAGTACTTC
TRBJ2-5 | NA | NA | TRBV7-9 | CASSSSLRDIKETQYF | TGTGCCAGCAGCTCGTCGCTCCGGGACATCAAAGAGACCCAGTACTTC
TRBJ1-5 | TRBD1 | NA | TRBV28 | CASSFGGQVYSNQPQHF | TGTGCCAGCAGTTTTGGTGGACAGGTCTATAGCAATCAGCCCCAGCATTTT
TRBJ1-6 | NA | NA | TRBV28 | CASSPGGLGNNSPLHF | TGTGCCAGCAGCCCCGGGGGGCTGGGAAATAATTCACCCCTCCACTTT
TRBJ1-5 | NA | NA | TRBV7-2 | CASSADSGNQPQHF | TGTGCCAGCAGCGCGGACAGTGGCAATCAGCCCCAGCATTTT
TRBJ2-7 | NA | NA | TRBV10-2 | CASSEHNYEQYF | TGCGCCAGCAGTGAACACAACTACGAGCAGTACTTC
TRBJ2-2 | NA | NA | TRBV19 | CASSIQGIRPPGELFF | TGTGCCAGTAGTATTCAGGGAATCAGGCCCCCCGGGGAGCTGTTTTTT
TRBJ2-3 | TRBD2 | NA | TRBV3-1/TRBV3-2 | CASRGSGGVRGTDTQYF | TGTGCCAGCAGGGGTAGCGGGGGGGTACGTGGCACAGATACGCAGTATTTT
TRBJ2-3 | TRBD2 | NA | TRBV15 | CATSRDRTSGYPAGNTQYF | TGTGCCACCAGCAGAGATAGGACTAGCGGTTACCCGGCAGGGAATACGCAGTATTTT
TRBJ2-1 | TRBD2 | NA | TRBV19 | CASSPSGSSYNEQFF | TGTGCCAGTAGTCCTAGCGGGAGCTCCTACAATGAGCAGTTCTTC
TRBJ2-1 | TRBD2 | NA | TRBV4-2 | CASSHQGLAEYNEQFF | TGTGCCAGCAGCCATCAAGGACTAGCGGAATACAATGAGCAGTTCTTC
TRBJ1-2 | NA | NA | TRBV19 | CASSSRSTGTWNYGYTF | TGTGCCAGTAGTTCGAGATCCACAGGAACCTGGAACTATGGCTACACCTTC
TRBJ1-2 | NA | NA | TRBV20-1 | CSARWEGGYTF | TGCAGTGCTCGGTGGGAGGGAGGCTACACCTTC
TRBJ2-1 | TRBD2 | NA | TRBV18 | CASSGGLAGTYNEQFF | TGTGCCAGCTCAGGGGGACTAGCGGGAACCTACAATGAGCAGTTCTTC
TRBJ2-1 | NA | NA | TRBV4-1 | CASSQDHRPSYNEQFF | TGCGCCAGCAGCCAAGACCACAGGCCCTCCTACAATGAGCAGTTCTTC
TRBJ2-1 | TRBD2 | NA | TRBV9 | CASSVETSPNEQFF | TGTGCCAGCAGCGTAGAGACTAGCCCCAATGAGCAGTTCTTC
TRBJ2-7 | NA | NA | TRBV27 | CASSLGLSGPYEQYF | TGTGCCAGCAGTCTAGGACTTTCCGGGCCCTACGAGCAGTACTTC
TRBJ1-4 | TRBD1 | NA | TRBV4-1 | CASSPLGQTTNEKLFF | TGCGCCAGCAGCCCACTGGGACAGACAACTAATGAAAAACTGTTTTTT
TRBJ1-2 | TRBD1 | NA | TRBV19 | CASNSDRGYGYTF | TGTGCCAGTAACTCGGACAGGGGCTATGGCTACACCTTC
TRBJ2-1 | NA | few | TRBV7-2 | CASSRSEYNEQFF | TGTGCCAGCAGCCGTAGCGAATACAATGAGCAGTTCTTC
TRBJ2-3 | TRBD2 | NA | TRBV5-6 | CASRKWASGRTDTQYF | TGTGCCAGCAGGAAGTGGGCTAGCGGGAGAACAGATACGCAGTATTTT
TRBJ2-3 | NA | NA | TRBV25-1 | CASSDWGGTGLNTDTQYF | TGTGCCAGCAGTGATTGGGGAGGGACAGGACTCAACACAGATACGCAGTATTTT
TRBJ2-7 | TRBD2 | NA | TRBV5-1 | CASSLAATSGGRRLYEQYF | TGCGCCAGCAGCTTGGCCGCGACTAGCGGGGGCCGCCGCCTCTACGAGCAGTACTTC
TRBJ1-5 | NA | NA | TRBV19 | CASWASGEGSHQPQHF | TGTGCCAGCTGGGCCTCAGGGGAAGGTTCTCATCAGCCCCAGCATTTT
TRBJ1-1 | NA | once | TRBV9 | CASSVAEKSEAFF | TGTGCCAGCAGCGTAGCGGAGAAATCTGAAGCTTTCTTT
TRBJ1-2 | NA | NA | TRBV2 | CARSLKTASNYGYTF | TGTGCCAGGAGCTTAAAGACAGCTTCTAACTATGGCTACACCTTC
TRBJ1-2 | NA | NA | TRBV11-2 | CASSLTTGSGTMNYGYTF | TGTGCCAGCAGCTTAACTACCGGTTCGGGAACTATGAACTATGGCTACACCTTC
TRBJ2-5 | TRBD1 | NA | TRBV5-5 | CASSLAPTGAETQYF | TGTGCCAGCAGCTTGGCCCCGACAGGGGCGGAGACCCAGTACTTC
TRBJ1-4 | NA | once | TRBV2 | CASILQASNEKLFF | TGTGCCAGCATTTTACAGGCCTCTAATGAAAAACTGTTTTTT
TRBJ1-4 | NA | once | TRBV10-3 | CAISERLGEKLFF | TGTGCCATCAGTGAGAGGCTAGGCGAAAAACTGTTTTTT
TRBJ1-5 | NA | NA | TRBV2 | CASSDRSGRNQPQHF | TGTGCCAGCAGTGATAGGTCAGGCCGCAATCAGCCCCAGCATTTT
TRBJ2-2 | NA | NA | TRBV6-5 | CASRPGVEAGELFF | TGTGCCAGCAGGCCAGGGGTGGAGGCCGGGGAGCTGTTTTTT
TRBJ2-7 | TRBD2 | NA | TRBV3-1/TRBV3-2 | CASSQGGLAGVEYF | TGTGCCAGCAGCCAAGGCGGGCTAGCGGGGGTCGAGTACTTC
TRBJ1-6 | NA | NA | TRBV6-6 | CASNGGGNSPLHF | TGTGCCAGCAACGGTGGGGGCAATTCACCCCTCCACTTT
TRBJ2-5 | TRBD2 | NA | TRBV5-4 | CASSLAGVQETQYF | TGTGCCAGCAGTCTAGCGGGGGTACAAGAGACCCAGTACTTC
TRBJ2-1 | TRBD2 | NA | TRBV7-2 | CASSLRLAGGQEFF | TGTGCCAGCAGTTTAAGACTAGCGGGAGGGCAAGAGTTCTTC
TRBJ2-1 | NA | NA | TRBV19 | CASRAQTGQNEQFF | TGTGCCAGTAGGGCCCAGACAGGACAGAATGAGCAGTTCTTC
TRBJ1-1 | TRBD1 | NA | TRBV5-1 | CASSVGTANTEAFF | TGCGCCAGCAGCGTCGGGACAGCGAACACTGAAGCTTTCTTT
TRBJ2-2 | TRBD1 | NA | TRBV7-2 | CASSHGQGRTGELFF | TGTGCCAGCAGCCACGGACAGGGCAGGACCGGGGAGCTGTTTTTT
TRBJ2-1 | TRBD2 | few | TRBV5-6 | CASSAGGGPYEQFF | TGTGCCAGCAGCGCTGGCGGGGGGCCTTATGAGCAGTTCTTC
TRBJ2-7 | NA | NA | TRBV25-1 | CASSAPWGDGEQYF | TGTGCCAGCAGTGCCCCATGGGGGGATGGCGAGCAGTACTTC